The 18 T cell receptor gamma chains given below trace back to one sample, sequenced in a study of gamma delta lymphoproliferative disorders and STAT genes. Genomic DNA from isolated PBMCs served as the sequencing template. TCRdb re-processed the multiplex PCR reads using CATT. The sample records about 2,200 gamma-chain clones, roughly a tenth being singletons. The sequencing sample was made of blood. All receptors derive from a human donor with gamma-delta T-cell large granular lymphocyte leukemia.

In its sample, this clone ranks as medium-sized. CDR3: CACWINSGSDWIKTF. The CDR3 DNA sequence: TGTGCCTGCTGGATAAATAGTGGGAGTGATTGGATCAAGACGTTT. The rearrangement uses TRGV11 and TRGJP2. The J gene was missing in TCRdb and was found by matching the end of the DNA to germline. TRGV11 is recorded as an ORF, its role being uncertain. The CDR3 consists of 15 residues. V lost 7 bases, J lost 5 bases, and 10 bases stayed unmatched.

This clone has just a few counts. The V and J genes are TRGV8 and TRGJ1 or TRGJ2. TCRdb supplies no J gene; here it was assigned by aligning the nucleotide sequence to germline. The ends lost 2 bases at V and 6 bases at J; junction bases unmatched: 7. This CDR3 is built from 13 residues. In germline, CDR1 is VENAVY, CDR2 YDSYNSRV. For the CDR3, the DNA is TGTGCCACCTGGGATATTAGGACTTATAAGAAACTCTTT. Translated: CATWDIRTYKKLF.

The rearrangement uses TRGV5 and TRGJ1 or TRGJ2. TCRdb leaves out the J gene; it was filled in here by matching the DNA to germline. This CDR3 comprises 15 residues. Germline-derived CDR1 and CDR2 are VINAFY and YDVSNSKD. Trimming took 1 base from V and 1 from J; bases not matched to a gene: 7. The CDR3 nucleotides are TGTGCCACCTGGGACAGATCTGGCAATTATTATAAGAAACTCTTT. Protein sequence: CATWDRSGNYYKKLF.

V and J are TRGV9 and TRGJ1 or TRGJ2. The J gene, absent from TCRdb, was called here by matching the DNA to germline. Per the germline V gene, CDR1 is GITISATS and CDR2 is ISYDGTV (reference sequence). The CDR3 has 13 residues. V lost 0 bases to trimming and J lost 4 bases; unmatched junction nucleotides: 3. CDR3 bases: TGTGCCTTGTGGGAGGTGAGATATTATAAGAAACTCTTT. Translation: CALWEVRYYKKLF.

This clone occurred a few times. The V gene is TRGV10, the J gene TRGJ1 or TRGJ2. No J segment appears in TCRdb, so it was assigned here by matching the sequence to germline. TRGV10 is labeled an ORF, and its function is uncertain. Unmatched junction bases numbered 11, after V lost 8 bases and J lost 9 bases. The CDR3 loop spans 12 amino acids. CDR3 region: CAAWEALTKKLF. The CDR3 region has the DNA TGTGCTGCGTGGGAGGCCTTGACTAAGAAACTCTTT.

This clone has more than one count but fewer than ten. V is TRGV10 and J is TRGJ1 or TRGJ2. As TCRdb names no J gene, one was assigned here on the basis of a DNA match to germline. TRGV10 is marked as an open reading frame, function uncertain. After removal of 8 bases from V and 4 bases from J, the junction contained 15 bases not matched to a gene. The CDR3 extends over 15 amino acids. CDR3 sequence reads: CAAWDYHGGYYKKLF. DNA for the CDR3: TGTGCTGCGTGGGATTATCATGGGGGATATTATAAGAAACTCTTT.

This clone is medium-sized in the sample. The chain combines TRGV10 with TRGJ1 or TRGJ2. TCRdb leaves out the J gene; it was filled in here by matching the DNA to germline. TRGV10 belongs to the ORF category, with a function that is uncertain. Trimming at V came to 8 bases and at J to 12 bases, leaving 14 bases not matched to a gene. The CDR3 totals 12 residues. CDR3 nucleotide sequence: TGTGCTGCGTGGGATTATACCCCGGGGAAACTCTTT. Translated, it gives CAAWDYTPGKLF.

This clone occurred a few times. The chain couples TRGV2 to TRGJ1 or TRGJ2. Because TCRdb records no J gene, it was assigned here through a match of the DNA to germline. Per germline, CDR1 EGSNGY and CDR2 YDSYNSKV. The CDR3 sequence is 10 residues long. V lost 1 base to trimming and J lost 9 bases; unmatched junction nucleotides: 0. CDR3 amino acids: CATWDGKKLF. The CDR3, as DNA: TGTGCCACCTGGGACGGTAAGAAACTCTTT.

This clone was seen more than once but under ten times. V is TRGV4 and J is TRGJ1 or TRGJ2. TCRdb is silent on the J gene; assignment here came from matching the DNA to germline. The V segment lost 0 bases and the J segment 3 bases; nucleotides outside the gene matches: 8. Germline V gives CDR1 EGSTGY, CDR2 YDSYTSSV. The CDR3 is made up of 15 amino acids. The CDR3 DNA is TGTGCCACCTGGGATGGGCGGGGGGTTTATTATAAGAAACTCTTT. Its translation is CATWDGRGVYYKKLF.

This clone has just a few counts. The chain is built from TRGV11 and TRGJ1 or TRGJ2. TCRdb is silent on the J gene; assignment here came from matching the DNA to germline. TRGV11 is labeled an ORF, and its function is uncertain. The CDR3 is 15 amino acids. V lost 5 bases to trimming and J lost 5 bases; unmatched junction nucleotides: 12. CDR3 loop: CACWIKRSPDYKKLF. The CDR3 DNA follows: TGTGCCTGCTGGATTAAACGTAGCCCAGATTATAAGAAACTCTTT.

This clone was detected a few times. The gene calls are TRGV5P and TRGJ1 or TRGJ2. The J gene was missing in TCRdb and was found by matching the end of the DNA to germline. TRGV5P is tagged as a pseudogene. This CDR3 contains 12 residues. The CDR3 protein is CATWGRPYKKLF. In nucleotides, the CDR3 is TGTGCCACCTGGGGCAGGCCCTATAAGAAACTCTTT.

By frequency in the sample, this clone is medium-sized. The J gene is TRGJP2, the V gene TRGV2. The J gene, left out of TCRdb, was set here by checking the DNA against germline. The CDR3 consists of 13 residues. V was pared by 0 bases and J by 13 bases, with 8 bases of the junction left unmatched. Per the germline V gene, CDR1 is EGSNGY and CDR2 is YDSYNSKV. The CDR3 loop reads CATWDGSFLIKTF. Here the CDR3 DNA reads TGTGCCACCTGGGACGGGTCTTTTCTGATCAAGACGTTT.

This clone was seen only a few times. The J gene is TRGJ1 or TRGJ2, the V gene TRGV4. TCRdb leaves out the J gene; it was filled in here by matching the DNA to germline. The CDR3 length is 14 residues. The V gene's germline CDR1 is EGSTGY and CDR2 YDSYTSSV. After removal of 0 bases from V and 4 bases from J, the junction contained 6 bases not matched to a gene. The CDR3 protein is CATWDGLGYYKKLF. In DNA form, the CDR3 reads TGTGCCACCTGGGATGGGCTGGGGTATTATAAGAAACTCTTT.

The chain recombines TRGV9 with TRGJ1 or TRGJ2. Germline matching of the DNA provided the J gene here, since TCRdb leaves it blank. CDR3 length: 12 residues. Germline assignment: CDR1 GITISATS and CDR2 ISYDGTV (reference sequence). After removal of 10 bases from V and 6 bases from J, the junction contained 12 bases not matched to a gene. The chain's CDR3 is CAFLAGGYKKLF. CDR3 in DNA: TGTGCCTTCCTAGCGGGGGGTTATAAGAAACTCTTT.

The V gene is TRGV8, the J gene TRGJ1 or TRGJ2. TCRdb gives no J gene; it was assigned here by matching the DNA to germline. CDR1 is VENAVY, CDR2 YDSYNSRV, per germline. V gave up 6 bases and J gave up 3 bases; unmatched junction bases: 11. This CDR3 comprises 14 residues. DNA for the CDR3: TGTGCCACCTGGACCGTCTGGAGTTATTATAAGAAACTCTTT. Residues: CATWTVWSYYKKLF.

This clone was detected a few times. The rearrangement uses TRGV8 and TRGJ1 or TRGJ2. As TCRdb names no J gene, one was assigned here on the basis of a DNA match to germline. Germline V gives CDR1 VENAVY, CDR2 YDSYNSRV. Trimming removed 5 bases from V and 10 bases from J; junction bases left unmatched: 14. The CDR3 consists of 13 residues. The CDR3 loop reads CATWVKCRVKKLF. In DNA, the CDR3 is TGTGCCACCTGGGTTAAGTGTAGAGTGAAGAAACTCTTT.

This clone turned up a few times. The chain has TRGV10 and TRGJ1 or TRGJ2. The J gene, left out of TCRdb, was set here by checking the DNA against germline. TRGV10 is sorted into the ORF group, with uncertain function. This CDR3 is built from 16 residues. V lost 8 bases, J lost 1 base, and 15 bases stayed unmatched. The CDR3 nucleotides read TGTGCTGCGTGGGATAGGGGGGGGTTTAATTATTATAAGAAACTCTTT. It translates to CAAWDRGGFNYYKKLF.

Worth noting for this clone: This DNA's translation differs at residue 3 from TCRdb's protein, which comes from a much larger clone; a read error is likely, and the protein shown is translated from the DNA. The chain recombines TRGV10 with TRGJ1 or TRGJ2. TCRdb is silent on the J gene; assignment here came from matching the DNA to germline. TRGV10 is identified as an open reading frame with a role that is uncertain. CDR3 size: 12 residues. The DNA of the CDR3 is TGTGCTACGTGGGCTAAGTCGGATAAGAAACTCTTT. Protein sequence: CATWAKSDKKLF.